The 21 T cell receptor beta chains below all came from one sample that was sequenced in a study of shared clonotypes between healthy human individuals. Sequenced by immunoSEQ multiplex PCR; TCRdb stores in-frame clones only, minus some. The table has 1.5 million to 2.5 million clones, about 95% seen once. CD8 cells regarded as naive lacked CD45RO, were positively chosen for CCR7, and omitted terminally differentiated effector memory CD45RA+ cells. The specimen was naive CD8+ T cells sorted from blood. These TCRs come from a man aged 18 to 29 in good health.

The CDR3 DNA follows: TGTGCCACCAGCGGGGGAGAAGCGGGAACTCTGGATGAGCAGTTCTTC. Protein product: CATSGGEAGTLDEQFF. The V and J genes are TRBV15 and TRBJ2-1; 7 nucleotides match TRBD2. The CDR3 has 16 amino acids. CDR1 is LNHNV, CDR2 YYDKDF, per germline (reference sequence). V trimming: 5 bases; J trimming: 8 bases; junction bases outside the gene matches: 15.

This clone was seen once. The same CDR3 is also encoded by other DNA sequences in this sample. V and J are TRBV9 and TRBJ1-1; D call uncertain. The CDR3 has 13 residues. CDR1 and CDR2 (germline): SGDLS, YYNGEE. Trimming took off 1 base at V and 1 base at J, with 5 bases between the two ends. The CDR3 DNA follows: TGTGCCAGCAGCGTATCACCGAACACTGAAGCTTTCTTT. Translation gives CASSVSPNTEAFF.

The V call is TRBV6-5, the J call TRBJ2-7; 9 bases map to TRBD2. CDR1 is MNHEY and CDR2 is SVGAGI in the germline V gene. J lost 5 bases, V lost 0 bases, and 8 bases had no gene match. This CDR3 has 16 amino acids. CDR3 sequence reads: CASSYSQGLALDEQYF. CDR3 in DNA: TGTGCCAGCAGTTACTCGCAGGGACTAGCCCTCGACGAGCAGTACTTC.

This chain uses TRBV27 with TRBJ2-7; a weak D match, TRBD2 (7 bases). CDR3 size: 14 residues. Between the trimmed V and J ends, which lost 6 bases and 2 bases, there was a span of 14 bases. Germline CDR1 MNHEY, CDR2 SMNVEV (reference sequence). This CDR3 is CASREGGSAYEQYF. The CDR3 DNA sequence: TGTGCCAGCAGGGAGGGGGGGTCCGCCTACGAGCAGTACTTC.

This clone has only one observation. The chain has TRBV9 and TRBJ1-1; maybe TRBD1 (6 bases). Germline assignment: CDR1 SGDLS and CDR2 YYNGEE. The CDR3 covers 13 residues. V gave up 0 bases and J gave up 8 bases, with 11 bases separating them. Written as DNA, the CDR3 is TGTGCCAGCAGCGTAGGATGGGGACAAGAAGCTTTCTTT. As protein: CASSVGWGQEAFF.

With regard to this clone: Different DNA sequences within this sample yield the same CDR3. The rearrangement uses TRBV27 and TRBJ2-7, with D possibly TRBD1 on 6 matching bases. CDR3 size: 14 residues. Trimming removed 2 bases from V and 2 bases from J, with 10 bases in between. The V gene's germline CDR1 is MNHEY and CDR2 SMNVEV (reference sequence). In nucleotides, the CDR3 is TGTGCCAGCAGTTTAGGCAGGGGCGCCTACGAGCAGTACTTC. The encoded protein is CASSLGRGAYEQYF.

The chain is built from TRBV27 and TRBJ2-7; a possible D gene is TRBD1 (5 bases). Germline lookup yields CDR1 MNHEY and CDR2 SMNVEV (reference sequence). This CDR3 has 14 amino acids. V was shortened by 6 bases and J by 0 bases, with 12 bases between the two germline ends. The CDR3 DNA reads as TGTGCCAGCAGCCAACAGGAGATCTCCTACGAGCAGTACTTC. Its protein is CASSQQEISYEQYF.

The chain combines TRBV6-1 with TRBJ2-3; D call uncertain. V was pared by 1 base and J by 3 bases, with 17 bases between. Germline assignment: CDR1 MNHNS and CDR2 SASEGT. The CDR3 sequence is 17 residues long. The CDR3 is CASSEGDFTILTDTQYF. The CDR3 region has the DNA TGTGCCAGCAGTGAAGGCGATTTCACCATCCTTACAGATACGCAGTATTTT.

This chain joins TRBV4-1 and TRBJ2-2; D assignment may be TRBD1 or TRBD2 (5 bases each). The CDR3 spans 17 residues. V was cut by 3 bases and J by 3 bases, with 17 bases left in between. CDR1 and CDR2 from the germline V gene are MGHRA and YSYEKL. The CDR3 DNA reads TGCGCCAGCAGCCATTCCGGGACGGTAGTTTACACCGGGGAGCTGTTTTTT. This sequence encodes CASSHSGTVVYTGELFF.

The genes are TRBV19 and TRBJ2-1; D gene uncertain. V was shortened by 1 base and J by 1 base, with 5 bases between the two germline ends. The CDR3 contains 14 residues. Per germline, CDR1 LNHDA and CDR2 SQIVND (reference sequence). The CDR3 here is CASSIAGSYNEQFF. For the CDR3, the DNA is TGTGCCAGTAGTATAGCGGGTTCCTACAATGAGCAGTTCTTC.

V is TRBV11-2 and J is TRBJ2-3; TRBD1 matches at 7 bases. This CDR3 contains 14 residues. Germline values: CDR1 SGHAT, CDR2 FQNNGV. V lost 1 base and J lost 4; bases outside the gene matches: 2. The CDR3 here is CASSLVTGADTQYF. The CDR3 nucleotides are TGTGCCAGCAGCTTAGTTACAGGGGCAGATACGCAGTATTTT.

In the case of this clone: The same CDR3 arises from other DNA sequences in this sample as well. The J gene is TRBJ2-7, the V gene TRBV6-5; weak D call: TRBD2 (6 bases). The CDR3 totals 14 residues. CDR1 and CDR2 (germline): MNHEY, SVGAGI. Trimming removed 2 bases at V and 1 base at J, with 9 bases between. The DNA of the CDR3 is TGTGCCAGCAGTTACGGCGGGGAGTCCTACGAGCAGTACTTC. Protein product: CASSYGGESYEQYF.

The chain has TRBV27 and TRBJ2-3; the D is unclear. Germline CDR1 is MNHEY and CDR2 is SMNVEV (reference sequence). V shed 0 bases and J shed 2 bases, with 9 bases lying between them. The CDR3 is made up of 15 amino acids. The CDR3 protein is CASSLSRGYTDTQYF. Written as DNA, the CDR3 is TGTGCCAGCAGTTTATCTCGTGGATACACAGATACGCAGTATTTT.

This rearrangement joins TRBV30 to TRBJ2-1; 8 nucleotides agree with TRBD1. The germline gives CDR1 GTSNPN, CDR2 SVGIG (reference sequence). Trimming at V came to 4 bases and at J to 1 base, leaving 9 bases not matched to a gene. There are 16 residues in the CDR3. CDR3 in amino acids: CAWTQTGQVSYNEQFF. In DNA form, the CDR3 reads TGTGCCTGGACCCAAACGGGACAGGTATCCTACAATGAGCAGTTCTTC.

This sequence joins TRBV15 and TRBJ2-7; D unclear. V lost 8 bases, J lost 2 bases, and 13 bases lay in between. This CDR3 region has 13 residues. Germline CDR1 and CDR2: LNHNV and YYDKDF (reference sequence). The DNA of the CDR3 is TGTGCCACCGCCGCCGGTGGGACCTACGAGCAGTACTTC. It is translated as CATAAGGTYEQYF.

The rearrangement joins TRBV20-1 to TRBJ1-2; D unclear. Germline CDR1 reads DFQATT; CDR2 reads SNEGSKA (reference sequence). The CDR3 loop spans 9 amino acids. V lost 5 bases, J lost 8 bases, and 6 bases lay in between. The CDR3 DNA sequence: TGCAGTGCTTTAGGCGGCTACACCTTC. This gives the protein CSALGGYTF.

The CDR3 sequence: CASSQVSTNEQYF. The DNA of the CDR3 is TGCGCCAGCAGCCAAGTATCGACGAACGAGCAGTACTTC. The chain has TRBV4-1 and TRBJ2-7; D is uncertain. The germline V gene has CDR1 MGHRA and CDR2 YSYEKL. This CDR3 contains 13 residues. Between the trimmed V and J ends, which lost 1 base and 5 bases, there was a span of 9 bases.

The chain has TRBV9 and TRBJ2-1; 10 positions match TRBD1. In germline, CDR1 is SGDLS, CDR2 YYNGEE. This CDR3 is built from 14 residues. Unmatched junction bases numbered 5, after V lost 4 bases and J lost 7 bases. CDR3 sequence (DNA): TGTGCCAGCAGCTGGGGACAGGGGTTTAATGAGCAGTTCTTC. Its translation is CASSWGQGFNEQFF.

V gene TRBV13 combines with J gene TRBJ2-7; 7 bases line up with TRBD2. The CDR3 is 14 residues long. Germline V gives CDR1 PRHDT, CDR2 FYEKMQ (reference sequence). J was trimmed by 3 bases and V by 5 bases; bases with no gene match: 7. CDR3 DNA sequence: TGTGCCAGCAGCCCCGGGACTACCTACTACGAGCAGTACTTC. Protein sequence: CASSPGTTYYEQYF.

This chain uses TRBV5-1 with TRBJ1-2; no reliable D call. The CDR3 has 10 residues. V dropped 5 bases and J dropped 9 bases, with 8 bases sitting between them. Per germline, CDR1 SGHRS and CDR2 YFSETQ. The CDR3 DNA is TGCGCCAGCAGTCCGAGGCGCTACACCTTC. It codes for CASSPRRYTF.

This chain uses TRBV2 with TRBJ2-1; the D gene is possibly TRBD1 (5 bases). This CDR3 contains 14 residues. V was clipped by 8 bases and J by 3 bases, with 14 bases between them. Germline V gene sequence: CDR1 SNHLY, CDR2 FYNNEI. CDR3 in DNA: TGTGCCAGCCTTGCGGACAACTTCTACAATGAGCAGTTCTTC. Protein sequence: CASLADNFYNEQFF.